This TCR beta chain came from a study of spatial heterogeneity in lung cancer. Overall study: Patients with untreated early-stage non-small cell lung cancer, numbering some 72, were the donors. Detection consistently captured more beta-chain sequences than alpha-chain sequences.

The time point is: blood at routine non-recurrence follow-up after resection. Study observations and caveats: Resection saw ubiquitous expanded tumor TCRs appear in blood more than follow-up did.

Of note for this clonotype: Its antigen is not identified.

Each CDR3 protein is one row after TCRdb ran MiXCR on the 5' RACE reads. Here the sample spans about 36,000 distinct CDR3 sequences, around 7.6% being singletons. This clonotype originated in a male donor with early-stage non-small cell lung cancer. The starting material was PBMCs, obtained at follow-up.

CDR3 DNA sequence: TGTGCCAGCAGCCTCCCGACAGGGGCTAACTATGGCTACACCTTC. Translating it yields CASSLPTGANYGYTF. The V call is TRBV5-6, the J call TRBJ1-2; 8 nucleotides align to TRBD1. Trimming cost V 4 bases and J 0 bases; bases outside gene matches: 5. In germline, CDR1 is SGHDT, CDR2 YYEEEE. CDR3 size: 15 residues.